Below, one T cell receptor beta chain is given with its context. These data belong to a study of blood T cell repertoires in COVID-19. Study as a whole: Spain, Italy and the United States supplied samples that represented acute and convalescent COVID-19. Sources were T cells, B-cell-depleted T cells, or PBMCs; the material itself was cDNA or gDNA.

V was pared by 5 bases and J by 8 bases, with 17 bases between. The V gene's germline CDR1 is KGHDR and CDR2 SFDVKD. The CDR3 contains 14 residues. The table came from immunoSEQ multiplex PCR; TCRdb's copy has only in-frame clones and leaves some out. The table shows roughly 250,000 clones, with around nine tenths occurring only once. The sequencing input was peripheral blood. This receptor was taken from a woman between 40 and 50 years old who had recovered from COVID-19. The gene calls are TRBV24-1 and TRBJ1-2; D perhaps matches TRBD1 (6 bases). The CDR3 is CATSAAGAQWGYTF. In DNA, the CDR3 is TGTGCCACCAGTGCTGCGGGGGCGCAGTGGGGCTACACCTTC.